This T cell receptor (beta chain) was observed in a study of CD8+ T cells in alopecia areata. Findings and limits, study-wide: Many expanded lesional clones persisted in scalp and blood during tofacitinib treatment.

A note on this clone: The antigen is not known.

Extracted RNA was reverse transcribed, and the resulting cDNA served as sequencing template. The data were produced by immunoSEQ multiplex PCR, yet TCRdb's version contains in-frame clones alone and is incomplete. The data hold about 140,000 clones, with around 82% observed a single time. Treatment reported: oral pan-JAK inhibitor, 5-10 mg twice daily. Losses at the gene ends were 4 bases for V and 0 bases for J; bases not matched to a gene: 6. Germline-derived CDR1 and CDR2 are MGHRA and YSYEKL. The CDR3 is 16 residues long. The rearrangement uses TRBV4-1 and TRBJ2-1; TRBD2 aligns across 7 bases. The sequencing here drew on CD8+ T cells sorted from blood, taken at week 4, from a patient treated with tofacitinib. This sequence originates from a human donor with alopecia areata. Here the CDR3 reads CASSPSPGGSYNEQFF. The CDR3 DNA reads TGCGCCAGCAGCCCGAGCCCGGGGGGCTCCTACAATGAGCAGTTCTTC.